The source of this TCR beta chain is a study of human T cells and chemical hapten exposure. MiXCR was run by TCRdb on the RACE reads, yielding one entry per CDR3 protein. The data contain about 360,000 distinct CDR3 sequences, approximately 6.3% of them singletons. The time point: patch test 1, 2 weeks after DPC sensitization. Specified treatment: therapeutic diphenylcyclopropenone sensitization with weekly scalp DPC. People who gave samples had alopecia, were 18 to 70 years old, and were suitable for DPC. Whole blood, unfractionated, served as the material for total RNA extraction. Study-level findings and limits: Following DPC sensitization, TCRs present above 1 in 1000 frequency showed no change. Healthy people's immune response may differ from that of the donors, who had alopecia.

This clonotype came up a few times. The antigen remains undetermined. Specimen: whole blood, collected in connection with sensitization to the hapten diphenylcyclopropenone (DPC). The clonotype comes from a young woman with alopecia areata. Some clones in this sample may be carry-over from other donors' samples.

CDR3 loop: CASSWAAIEDEQYF. In DNA, the CDR3 is TGTGCCAGCAGCTGGGCCGCCATCGAAGATGAGCAGTACTTC. This sequence joins TRBV7-9 and TRBJ2-7; D remains unclear. The germline gives CDR1 SEHNR, CDR2 FQNEAQ (reference sequence). V gave up 4 bases and J gave up 7 bases, with 17 bases separating them. CDR3 length equals 14 residues.